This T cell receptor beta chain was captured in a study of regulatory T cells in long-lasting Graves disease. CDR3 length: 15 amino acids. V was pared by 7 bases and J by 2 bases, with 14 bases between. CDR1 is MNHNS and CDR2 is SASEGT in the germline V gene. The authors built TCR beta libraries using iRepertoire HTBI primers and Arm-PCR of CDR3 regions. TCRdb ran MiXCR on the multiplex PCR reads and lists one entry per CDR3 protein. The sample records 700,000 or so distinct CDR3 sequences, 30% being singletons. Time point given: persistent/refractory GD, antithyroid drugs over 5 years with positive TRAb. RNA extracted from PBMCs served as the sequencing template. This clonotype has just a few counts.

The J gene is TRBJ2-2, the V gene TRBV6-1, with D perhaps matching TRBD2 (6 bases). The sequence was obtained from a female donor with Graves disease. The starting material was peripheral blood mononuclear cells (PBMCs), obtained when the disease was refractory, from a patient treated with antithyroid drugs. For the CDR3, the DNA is TGTGCCAGCAAAGCCGGGAGTGGAAACACCGGGGAGCTGTTTTTT. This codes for CASKAGSGNTGELFF.